A single T cell receptor (beta chain) is shown here with its context. Its antigen is still unknown. The data are from a study of cytomegalovirus exposure and HLA in healthy donors. Study-level points and caveats: CMV serostatus was the only recorded immune exposure for donors. Sequences of the TCR beta chain were said to predict the HLA-A and HLA-B alleles of most subjects accurately. Some TCR beta chains (roughly 160 of them) were listed as cytomegalovirus-associated.

In the PCR, 60 Vbeta and 13 Jbeta primers were used. Assay: immunoSEQ multiplex PCR; the TCRdb copy retains only in-frame clones and omits some. The data show 150,000 to 200,000 clones, roughly 83% seen once. Germline values: CDR1 SGHAT, CDR2 FQDESV (reference sequence). The CDR3 length is 15 residues. With 5 bases removed from V and 1 base from J, the gap between germline ends came to 14 bases. Donors were ostensibly healthy at sampling, although undocumented immune exposures were probable. Specimen: PBMCs. The chain carries TRBV11-1 and TRBJ1-1, with D hard to call. This TCR derives from a boy between 2 and 10 years old in good health and CMV-seronegative. For the CDR3, the DNA is TGTGCCAGCAGCCCGCCGGGGAGACCGAACACTGAAGCTTTCTTT. Residues: CASSPPGRPNTEAFF.